The rows below give T cell receptor beta chains drawn from one sample of a study of T cell responses to AZD1222 COVID-19 vaccine. Clones were sequenced by immunoSEQ multiplex PCR, and TCRdb holds only the in-frame ones, with some missing. The table lists about 260,000 clones, 85% to 95% of them singletons, with 0.55% in the top ten. This specimen consisted of peripheral blood, obtained on day 0 of AZD1222 vaccination. The source is an adult in good health. CDR3s include the opening cysteine and the closing phenylalanine or tryptophan. The D gene is left open where the match is weak. Not every row has a clone size; where given, it reads once, few, many or a size class.

D	J	V	size	length	CDR3	DNA
-	TRBJ1-2	TRBV7-6	few	14	CASSFERDGYGYTF	TGTGCCAGCAGCTTCGAAAGGGATGGCTATGGCTACACCTTC
-	TRBJ2-2	TRBV28	-	15	CASSSLTGNTGELFF	TGTGCCAGCAGTTCCCTGACAGGGAACACCGGGGAGCTGTTTTTT
-	TRBJ2-1	TRBV5-1	-	15	CASSFVSGSYNEQFF	TGCGCCAGCAGCTTCGTTAGCGGATCCTACAATGAGCAGTTCTTC
-	TRBJ2-5	TRBV11-2	-	14	CASSLGRAWETQYF	TGTGCCAGCAGCTTAGGAAGGGCATGGGAGACCCAGTACTTC
-	TRBJ2-2	TRBV4-3	-	16	CASSHPRGRGTGELFF	TGCGCCAGCAGCCACCCCCGGGGGCGAGGCACCGGGGAGCTGTTTTTT
-	TRBJ1-2	TRBV28	-	13	CASRTGSFYGYTF	TGTGCCAGCAGGACCGGGAGTTTCTATGGCTACACCTTC
-	TRBJ1-5	TRBV28	once	14	CASSLLGGRQPQHF	TGTGCCAGCAGTTTATTGGGGGGCCGGCAGCCCCAGCATTTT
TRBD1	TRBJ1-6	TRBV10-2	-	16	CASSDSQGTYNSPLHF	TGCGCCAGCAGTGACTCACAGGGGACCTATAATTCACCCCTCCACTTT
-	TRBJ1-3	TRBV28	-	12	CASSLNRNTIYF	TGTGCCAGCAGTCTCAACCGAAACACCATATATTTT
-	TRBJ2-2	TRBV6-1	-	14	CASSEQGGGGELFF	TGTGCCAGCAGTGAACAGGGAGGCGGCGGGGAGCTGTTTTTT
-	TRBJ1-1	TRBV5-1	-	16	CASSLAPRQLNTEAFF	TGCGCCAGCAGCTTGGCCCCTCGACAATTGAACACTGAAGCTTTCTTT
-	TRBJ1-5	TRBV20-1	-	14	CSASSAYSNQPQHF	TGCAGTGCTAGTTCGGCTTATAGCAATCAGCCCCAGCATTTT
-	TRBJ2-1	TRBV9	-	14	CASSVGTVVGEQFF	TGTGCCAGCAGCGTAGGGACAGTAGTTGGTGAGCAGTTCTTC
TRBD1	TRBJ1-1	TRBV9	-	16	CASSVTGTGGSTEAFF	TGTGCCAGCAGCGTAACGGGGACAGGGGGAAGTACTGAAGCTTTCTTT
-	TRBJ1-6	TRBV9	-	14	CASSVAHTNSPLHF	TGTGCCAGCAGCGTAGCTCATACTAATTCACCCCTCCACTTT
-	TRBJ1-3	TRBV3-1/TRBV3-2	-	15	CASSQDPAPGNTIYF	TGTGCCAGCAGCCAAGATCCCGCCCCCGGAAACACCATATATTTT
-	TRBJ2-5	TRBV7-3	-	12	CASSLGEGTQYF	TGTGCCAGCAGCTTGGGGGAAGGGACCCAGTACTTC
-	TRBJ1-4	TRBV7-9	-	15	CASSLAPGGGEKLFF	TGTGCCAGCAGCTTAGCGCCGGGGGGCGGCGAAAAACTGTTTTTT
TRBD1	TRBJ1-5	TRBV18	-	18	CASSPGTGGLGSNQPQHF	TGTGCCAGCTCACCCGGGACAGGGGGGCTAGGGAGCAATCAGCCCCAGCATTTT
-	TRBJ2-1	TRBV12-3/TRBV12-4	-	11	CASSSYPEQFF	TGTGCCAGCAGTTCGTATCCTGAGCAGTTCTTC
-	TRBJ2-7	TRBV3-1/TRBV3-2	-	14	CASSIRGSSYEQYF	TGTGCCAGCAGCATCAGAGGGAGCTCCTACGAGCAGTACTTC
-	TRBJ1-2	TRBV20-1	-	12	CSASYTGEGYTF	TGCAGTGCTAGTTATACCGGGGAAGGCTACACCTTC
-	TRBJ1-5	TRBV28	-	14	CASSLDTRGQPQHF	TGTGCCAGCAGTTTAGACACCCGGGGGCAGCCCCAGCATTTT
-	TRBJ2-1	TRBV9	-	15	CASSPAESSYNEQFF	TGTGCCAGCAGCCCTGCGGAGAGCTCCTACAATGAGCAGTTCTTC
-	TRBJ2-1	TRBV6-5	once	15	CASSYSQHPRNPQFF	TGTGCCAGCAGTTACAGTCAGCACCCAAGAAACCCGCAGTTCTTC
-	TRBJ2-1	TRBV30	once	10	CAWAYNEQFF	TGTGCCTGGGCCTACAATGAGCAGTTCTTC
-	TRBJ1-3	TRBV5-1	-	16	CASSPEPRARGNTIYF	TGCGCCAGCAGCCCGGAGCCGAGGGCTCGGGGAAACACCATATATTTT
-	TRBJ2-7	TRBV5-1	-	17	CASSLGGSGQGSYEQYF	TGCGCCAGCAGCCTTGGGGGGTCCGGCCAGGGTTCCTACGAGCAGTACTTC
-	TRBJ2-6	TRBV5-4	-	16	CASSLDVVTGANVLTF	TGTGCCAGCAGCTTGGACGTGGTAACTGGGGCCAACGTCCTGACTTTC
-	TRBJ2-2	TRBV5-1	once	15	CASSLGQTNTGELFF	TGCGCCAGCAGCTTGGGACAGACAAACACCGGGGAGCTGTTTTTT
-	TRBJ1-5	TRBV6-5	-	15	CASSRVPYSNQPQHF	TGTGCCAGCTCTCGGGTCCCCTATAGCAATCAGCCCCAGCATTTT
TRBD1	TRBJ2-7	TRBV11-2	-	14	CASSTDRSAYEQYF	TGTGCCAGCAGCACGGACAGGTCGGCCTACGAGCAGTACTTC
-	TRBJ2-3	TRBV7-8	-	17	CASSSRTDLGSTDTQYF	TGTGCCAGCAGCTCGAGGACCGACCTCGGGAGCACAGATACGCAGTATTTT
-	TRBJ2-7	TRBV15	-	15	CATSRVLLTPYEQYF	TGTGCCACCAGCAGAGTTCTACTAACCCCTTACGAGCAGTACTTC
-	TRBJ2-5	TRBV5-1	once	14	CASSLAYGEETQYF	TGCGCCAGCAGCTTGGCGTACGGAGAAGAGACCCAGTACTTC
-	TRBJ1-3	TRBV2	-	14	CASSGQGAGNTIYF	TGTGCCAGCAGTGGGCAGGGTGCTGGAAACACCATATATTTT
-	TRBJ1-1	TRBV18	-	17	CASSPPGALGINTEAFF	TGTGCCAGCTCACCACCGGGGGCCTTGGGGATTAACACTGAAGCTTTCTTT
-	TRBJ1-5	TRBV5-3	-	14	CAREGENAKQPQHF	TGTGCCCGAGAGGGGGAGAATGCGAAGCAGCCCCAGCATTTT
TRBD1	TRBJ2-7	TRBV7-3	-	15	CASSFGTGVPYEQYF	TGTGCCAGCAGCTTCGGGACAGGGGTTCCCTACGAGCAGTACTTC
TRBD2	TRBJ2-7	TRBV2	-	14	CASSEPLAGPRQYF	TGTGCCAGCAGTGAACCACTAGCGGGGCCCCGGCAGTACTTC
-	TRBJ1-1	TRBV14	-	12	CASSPGDTEAFF	TGTGCCAGCAGCCCGGGAGACACTGAAGCTTTCTTT
TRBD1	TRBJ1-1	TRBV6-5	-	15	CASSQRQGWNTEAFF	TGTGCCAGCAGTCAAAGACAGGGTTGGAACACTGAAGCTTTCTTT
-	TRBJ1-5	TRBV7-8	-	15	CASSLGPSVNQPQHF	TGTGCCAGCAGCTTAGGACCTTCGGTAAATCAGCCCCAGCATTTT
-	TRBJ1-2	TRBV25-1	-	13	CASSEGPMLGYTF	TGTGCCAGCAGTGAGGGACCGATGCTGGGCTACACCTTC
-	TRBJ2-1	TRBV21-1	-	13	CASGRDKLNEQFF	TGTGCCAGCGGGCGGGACAAACTCAATGAGCAGTTCTTC
TRBD1	TRBJ1-2	TRBV28	-	12	CASSRQGFGYTF	TGTGCCAGCAGTCGACAGGGGTTTGGCTACACCTTC
-	TRBJ1-1	TRBV19	-	12	CASSQHRDEAFF	TGTGCCAGTAGTCAACACAGGGACGAGGCTTTCTTT
TRBD2	TRBJ2-3	TRBV9	once	18	CASSVGSLAGVSTDTQYF	TGTGCCAGCAGCGTAGGGTCCCTAGCGGGTGTTAGCACAGATACGCAGTATTTT
TRBD1	TRBJ2-7	TRBV7-2	once	14	CASSSGQASYEQYF	TGTGCCAGCAGCTCCGGACAGGCCTCCTACGAGCAGTACTTC
-	TRBJ2-3	TRBV4-1	-	17	CASSQGGGTTSTDTQYF	TGCGCCAGCAGCCAAGGGGGCGGCACCACTAGCACAGATACGCAGTATTTT
-	TRBJ1-2	TRBV28	-	16	CASRDGARVVTYGYTF	TGTGCCAGCAGGGACGGGGCCCGAGTGGTGACCTATGGCTACACCTTC
TRBD1	TRBJ1-3	TRBV2	-	14	CASRESGGGNTIYF	TGTGCCAGCAGAGAATCAGGGGGAGGAAACACCATATATTTT
-	TRBJ2-7	TRBV13	-	13	CASSPEGSYEQYF	TGTGCCAGCAGCCCGGAAGGTTCCTACGAGCAGTACTTC
-	TRBJ2-3	TRBV19	-	8	CAYTTQYF	TGTGCCTATACTACGCAGTATTTT
TRBD1	TRBJ1-2	TRBV6-5	-	15	CASSGQGQGGYGYTF	TGTGCCTCAAGTGGCCAGGGACAGGGGGGGTATGGCTACACCTTC